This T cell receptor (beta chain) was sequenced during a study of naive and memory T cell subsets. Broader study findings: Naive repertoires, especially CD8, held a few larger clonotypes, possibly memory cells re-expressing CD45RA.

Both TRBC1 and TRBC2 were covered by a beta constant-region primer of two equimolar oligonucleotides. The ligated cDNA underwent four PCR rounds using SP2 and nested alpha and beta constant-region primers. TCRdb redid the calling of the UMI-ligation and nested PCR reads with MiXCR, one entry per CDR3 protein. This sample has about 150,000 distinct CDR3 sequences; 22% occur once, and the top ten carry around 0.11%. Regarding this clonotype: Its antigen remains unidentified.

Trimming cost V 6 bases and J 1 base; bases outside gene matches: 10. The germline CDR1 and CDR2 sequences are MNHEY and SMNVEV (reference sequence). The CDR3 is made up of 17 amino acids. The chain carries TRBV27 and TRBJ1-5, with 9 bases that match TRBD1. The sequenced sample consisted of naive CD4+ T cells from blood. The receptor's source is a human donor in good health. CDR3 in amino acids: CASSRTGTGRSNQPQHF. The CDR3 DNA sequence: TGTGCCAGCAGCCGAACCGGGACAGGGAGGAGCAATCAGCCCCAGCATTTT.